A single sample gave rise to the 4 T cell receptor beta chains below, sequenced in a study of T cell responses to AZD1222 COVID-19 vaccine. Data came from immunoSEQ multiplex PCR; TCRdb stores just in-frame clones and leaves some out. The table records roughly 130,000 clones, about 92% of them present only once. This sample comprised peripheral blood, obtained on day 0 of AZD1222 vaccination. The source of these receptors is an adult in good health.

The chain couples TRBV29-1 to TRBJ1-4; D gene ambiguous. The CDR3 is made up of 13 amino acids. Germline V lookup: CDR1 SQVTM, CDR2 ANQGSEA. V was shortened by 4 bases and J by 4 bases, with 10 bases between the two germline ends. This CDR3 reads CSVGNRDNEKLFF. CDR3 in DNA: TGCAGCGTTGGAAACAGAGATAATGAAAAACTGTTTTTT. The whole variable domain, remainder taken from reference TRBV29-1 and TRBJ1-4, is SAVISQKPSRDICQRGTSLTIQCQVDSQVTMMFWYRQQPGQSLTLIATANQGSEATYESGFVIDKFPISRPNLTFSTLTVSNMSPEDSSIYLCSVGNRDNEKLFFGSGTQLSVL.

J is TRBJ2-3 and V is TRBV7-2; TRBD2 matches 9 bases. CDR1 is SGHTA, CDR2 FQGNSA, per germline. The CDR3 runs to 17 residues. Trimming removed 1 base from V and 4 bases from J; junction bases left unmatched: 9. The CDR3 coding sequence is TGTGCCAGCAGCTTAGTTATGACTAGCGGTGCGTCAGATACGCAGTATTTT. Its translation is CASSLVMTSGASDTQYF.

V and J are TRBV7-2 and TRBJ1-1, with D possibly being TRBD1 (6 bases). The V gene's germline CDR1 is SGHTA and CDR2 FQGNSA. CDR3 length: 14 residues. Trimming pared 5 bases from V and 4 bases from J, leaving 14 bases between. The CDR3 nucleotides read TGTGCCAGCAGCCCGCAGGGGTGGAGCACTGAAGCTTTCTTT. Its protein is CASSPQGWSTEAFF. Complete variable domain (other parts from reference TRBV7-2 and TRBJ1-1): GAGVSQSPSNKVTEKGKDVELRCDPISGHTALYWYRQSLGQGLEFLIYFQGNSAPDKSGLPSDRFSAERTGGSVSTLTIQRTQQEDSAVYLCASSPQGWSTEAFFGQGTRLTVV.

V usage is TRBV14 and J usage is TRBJ1-6, with D possibly TRBD1 on 5 matching bases. CDR3 size: 16 residues. The germline CDR1 and CDR2 sequences are SGHDN and FVKESK. Between the trimmed V and J ends, which lost 1 base and 0 bases, there was a span of 7 bases. The CDR3 DNA follows: TGTGCCAGCAGCCAAGGGGGGATCTCCTATAATTCACCCCTCCACTTT. The encoded protein is CASSQGGISYNSPLHF.